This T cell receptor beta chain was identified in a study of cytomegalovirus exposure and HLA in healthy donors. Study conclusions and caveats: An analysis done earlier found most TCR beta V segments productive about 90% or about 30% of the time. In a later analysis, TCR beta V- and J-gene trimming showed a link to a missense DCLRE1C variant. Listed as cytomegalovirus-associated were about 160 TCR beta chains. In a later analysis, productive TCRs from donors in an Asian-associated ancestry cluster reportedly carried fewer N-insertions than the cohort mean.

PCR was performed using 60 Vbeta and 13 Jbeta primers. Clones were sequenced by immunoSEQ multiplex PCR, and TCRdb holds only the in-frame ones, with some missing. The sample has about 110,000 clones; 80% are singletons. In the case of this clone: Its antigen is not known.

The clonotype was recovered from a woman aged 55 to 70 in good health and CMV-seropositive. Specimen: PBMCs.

The chain's CDR3 is CASRNDRAGANVLTF. Here the CDR3 DNA reads TGTGCCAGCAGAAACGACAGGGCTGGGGCCAACGTCCTGACTTTC. The V call is TRBV2, the J call TRBJ2-6; 7 bases align to TRBD1. The V segment lost 6 bases and the J segment 2 bases; nucleotides outside the gene matches: 4. Germline CDR1 and CDR2: SNHLY and FYNNEI. CDR3 length equals 15 residues.